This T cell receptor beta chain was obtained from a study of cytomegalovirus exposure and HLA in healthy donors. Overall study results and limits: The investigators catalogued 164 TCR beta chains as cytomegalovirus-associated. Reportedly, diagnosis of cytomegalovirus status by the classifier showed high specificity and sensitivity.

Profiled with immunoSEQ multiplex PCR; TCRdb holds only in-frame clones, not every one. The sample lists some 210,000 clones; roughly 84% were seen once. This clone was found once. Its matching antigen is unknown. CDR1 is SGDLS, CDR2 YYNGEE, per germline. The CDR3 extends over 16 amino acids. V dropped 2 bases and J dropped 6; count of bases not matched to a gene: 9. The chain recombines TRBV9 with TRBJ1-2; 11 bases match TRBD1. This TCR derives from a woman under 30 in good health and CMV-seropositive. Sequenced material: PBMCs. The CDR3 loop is CASSVTGTGGTHGYTF. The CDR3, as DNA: TGTGCCAGCAGCGTGACCGGGACAGGGGGGACCCATGGCTACACCTTC.